The 10 T cell receptor beta chains below come from one sample, sequenced in a study of blood T cell repertoires in COVID-19. Some clones are missing from TCRdb's copy, which holds only in-frame ones; the method was immunoSEQ multiplex PCR. The data show around 150,000 clones, 80% to 90% seen once. The sequenced sample consisted of peripheral blood. The origin of the receptors is a man aged 55-75 years with acute or convalescent COVID-19.

This clone is a singleton in its sample. The chain has TRBV30 and TRBJ1-3; the D is unclear. V shed 2 bases and J shed 3 bases, with 5 bases lying between them. The CDR3 covers 12 residues. Germline V gene data show CDR1 as GTSNPN and CDR2 as SVGIG (reference sequence). The CDR3 loop is CAWSSVGNTIYF. The CDR3 DNA follows: TGTGCCTGGAGTTCGGTTGGAAACACCATATATTTT.

The chain links TRBV19 to TRBJ2-1; 12 bases match TRBD2. Per germline, CDR1 LNHDA and CDR2 SQIVND (reference sequence). This CDR3 has 15 amino acids. V trimming: 6 bases; J trimming: 6 bases; junction bases outside the gene matches: 6. The CDR3 region has the DNA TGTGCCAGTAGCCCTGGACTAGCGGGACCCAATGAGCAGTTCTTC. Protein product: CASSPGLAGPNEQFF.

J is TRBJ1-4 and V is TRBV5-1, with D perhaps TRBD1 (5 bases). Per the germline V gene, CDR1 is SGHRS and CDR2 is YFSETQ. The CDR3 extends over 14 amino acids. Trimming removed 3 bases from V and 8 bases from J, with 14 bases in between. CDR3 sequence: CASSSPGLEEKLFF. For the CDR3, the DNA is TGCGCCAGCAGCTCCCCAGGGCTAGAGGAAAAACTGTTTTTT.

This clone was counted between two and nine times. This chain joins TRBV10-1 and TRBJ2-3, with 7 bases matching TRBD2. The CDR3 covers 14 residues. The trim removed 5 bases at V and 3 bases at J, leaving 5 bases unmatched. Germline V gene sequence: CDR1 WNHNN, CDR2 SYGVQD (reference sequence). As DNA, the CDR3 is TGCGCCAGCAGTCCAGCGGGACGGACAGATACGCAGTATTTT. Residues: CASSPAGRTDTQYF.

This chain uses TRBV6-5 with TRBJ1-1; weak D call: TRBD1 (6 bases). The CDR3 contains 15 residues. CDR1 and CDR2 (germline): MNHEY, SVGAGI. Trimming removed 6 bases at V and 1 base at J, with 15 bases between. CDR3: CASSQRLTGNTEAFF. As DNA, the CDR3 is TGTGCCAGCAGCCAGAGATTGACAGGGAACACTGAAGCTTTCTTT.

The chain links TRBV28 to TRBJ1-3, with unresolved D. Germline CDR1 and CDR2: MDHEN and SYDVKM. The CDR3 runs 15 residues. V was cut by 4 bases and J by 0 bases, with 10 bases left in between. Written as DNA, the CDR3 is TGTGCCAGCAGTTCCCCCCGGGTCTCTGGAAACACCATATATTTT. Its protein is CASSSPRVSGNTIYF.

The rearrangement joins TRBV10-2 to TRBJ1-3, with 10 bases matching TRBD1. Germline trimming cut 4 bases from V and 4 bases from J; bases unmatched to any gene: 1. The length of the CDR3 is 14 residues. Germline-derived CDR1 and CDR2 are WSHSY and SAAADI. The DNA for the CDR3 is TGCGCCAGCAGTGGACAGGGGGCGGGAAACACCATATATTTT. This translates into CASSGQGAGNTIYF.

The rearrangement uses TRBV7-9 and TRBJ2-3; no reliable D call. CDR3 length: 11 amino acids. CDR1 SEHNR and CDR2 FQNEAQ come from the germline V gene (reference sequence). The V end lost 6 bases, the J end lost 6 bases, and 7 bases lay between the germline ends. CDR3 sequence (DNA): TGTGCCAGCAGTCCGGTGGATACGCAGTATTTT. Encoded protein: CASSPVDTQYF.

This clone was seen a single time. The DNA of the CDR3 is TGTGCCAGCAGTTACTACGGTGGAGGGGATGGCTACACCTTC. The encoded protein is CASSYYGGGDGYTF. V is TRBV6-6 and J is TRBJ1-2, with D possibly TRBD1 on 5 matching bases. CDR3 length: 14 residues. Trimming shortened V by 1 base and J by 6 bases, and 12 bases separated the two germline ends. CDR1 and CDR2 from the germline V gene are MNHNY and SVGAGI (reference sequence).

This rearrangement joins TRBV28 to TRBJ1-5; the match to TRBD1 covers 8 bases. After removal of 6 bases from V and 3 bases from J, the junction contained 10 bases not matched to a gene. This CDR3 has 16 amino acids. CDR1 is MDHEN and CDR2 is SYDVKM in the germline V gene. The CDR3 DNA sequence: TGTGCCAGCAGCTCACCGGGACAGGTGTACAATCAGCCCCAGCATTTT. Translation gives CASSSPGQVYNQPQHF.